This T cell receptor beta chain originates from a study of cytomegalovirus exposure and HLA in healthy donors (TCRdb year 2017). Regarding the complete study: An earlier analysis of approximately 640 of the donors reported about 250 Gb of sequence data and roughly 100 million unique TCR beta sequences from 150 million to 200 million T cells. Roughly 300 gigabases of sequencing data and 80 million or so unique TCR sequences were included in an early release covering about 620 HLA-typed donors. The genetic ancestry cluster associated with self-reported Caucasian donors included over 80% of the 398 genotyped donors. The study aimed to test whether cataloging public T cell receptors could reveal signatures of past pathogen exposure. The study used immunosequencing to profile the T cell repertoires of 670 or so subjects and linked those repertoires to cytomegalovirus serostatus. A separate validation cohort of roughly 130 different subjects was used in addition to the 666-subject first cohort. High-throughput TCR immunosequencing, statistical association of individual TCRs with disease status, and machine learning were combined to predict cytomegalovirus infection status. To study patterns of TCR occurrence, a later analysis re-analyzed previously published TCR beta repertoires from around 700 donors and added high-resolution HLA genotyping. Rather than using new phenotypic data, the later analysis identified candidate immune exposures from TCR beta sequences and from how often those sequences occurred across donors. An earlier analysis of roughly 600 of the donors used high-throughput TCR beta sequencing to judge whether each TCR beta V gene segment behaved as functional or pseudogenic. Donor age, sex, ethnicity and CMV serostatus were compiled together with the repertoire data. A later genetic analysis used genome-wide SNP genotypes for about 65% of the roughly 700 donors, treating that subset as a discovery cohort. Every repertoire in the discovery cohort had been generated on one and the same sequencing platform. HLA typing covered class I and class II loci at four-digit resolution. Typing coverage differed by locus: A, B, C, DRB1 and DQB1 were typed in roughly 629-640 donors, DQA1 in around 500, DPA1 in 600 to 610, and DPB1 in 450 to 490. A handful of DR-DQ haplotypes were handled as single units for association and clustering because linkage in the cohort was strong. On average, over 200,000 unique TCR beta nucleotide sequences were sequenced per donor among several hundred genotyped donors of the cohort, with 15% to 20% of those sequences being non-productive. Results and caveats for the whole study, not just this receptor: An association between a missense DCLRE1C variant and V-gene and J-gene trimming of TCR beta chains was found in a later genetic analysis and replicated in an independent cohort. A cluster of highly shared sequence variants was judged likely to be a technical artifact of the sequencing pipeline. Because the 87-base-pair reads could not distinguish some IMGT-functional V segments, including TRBV6-2 and TRBV6-3, those segments were excluded. The earlier analysis of 587 of the donors excluded approximately 15 rarely observed V segments, including chromosome 9 orphons, because counts were too low. When HLA alleles, especially DR and DQ, strongly co-occurred, attributing TCR associations to individual alleles was difficult. Linkage disequilibrium might explain the correlated functional status among segregating V segments, but an unknown experimental factor could not be excluded. In a later analysis, the rate of TCR association differed among HLA loci, with DRB1 alleles having the most associated TCRs and HLA-C alleles having the fewest. Most TCR sequences were observed very rarely across donors, whereas some public TCRs were present in many individuals. According to a later analysis, most CMV-associated TCR beta chains appeared to be HLA-restricted, and the HLA associations seemed to be driven largely by CMV exposure. A few of the identified cytomegalovirus-associated TCR beta chains were confirmed in vitro to be specific for cytomegalovirus antigens. The only immune exposure information available for the cohort was CMV serostatus. Several of the top co-occurrence clusters appeared to be linked to parvovirus B19, influenza, CMV and Epstein-Barr virus, according to a later analysis. In both the original and validation cohorts, the classifier was reported to diagnose cytomegalovirus status with high specificity and sensitivity. Because some donors lacked HLA typing at each locus, the association tests relied only on the typed subset. In an earlier analysis of some 540 of the donors, most TCR beta V segments appeared in productive rearrangements about 90% or about 30% of the time, broadly matching IMGT annotations. A further reported finding was that TCR beta sequences accurately predicted the HLA-A and HLA-B alleles for most subjects in the first cohort. At a false discovery rate of 0.05, a later analysis linked 15,000 to 20,000 TCR beta sequences to specific HLA alleles. A later genetic analysis reported fewer N-insertions in productive TCRs among donors in an Asian-associated ancestry cluster than the roughly 620-donor mean. A total of about 180 TCR beta chains were listed by the study as associated with cytomegalovirus. This cohort had only TCR beta chains sequenced, and the lack of alpha or paired-chain data limited which features could be detected. According to the authors, the approach could potentially be generalized to other disease states and immunological phenotypes. Compared with equally common non-associated chains, HLA-associated TCR beta chains in a later analysis were more clonally expanded and had lower generation probabilities. The presence/absence analyses assumed that sequencing depth was roughly uniform across donors, and that assumption may not be true.

Taken from cysteine to phenylalanine, the CDR3 has 14 residues. Just CDR3 DNA is preserved here, 42 bases in frame from base 1. V and J are truncated by 10 bases and 0 bases respectively, leaving an intervening sequence of 13 bases. Reading the germline V gene (reference sequence) gives CDR1 SEHNR and CDR2 FQNEAQ. Concerning this clone itself: It has no known antigen specificity. Base quality data are lacking; no much larger clone is found one base away.

In total, over 600 healthy bone marrow donors made up the cohort. All cohort members were sampled while nominally healthy, although unrecorded immune exposures were likely present. The donor tested CMV seronegative, placing the donor among the 350 to 400 seronegative members of the cohort. A peripheral blood sample was collected from each donor, and TCR beta sequencing was performed on peripheral blood mononuclear cells. Genomic DNA was extracted from the blood cell samples with the Qiagen DNeasy Blood Extraction Kit. Libraries came from the immunoSEQ multiplex PCR assay. For the multiplex PCR, a mixture combining 60 forward primers for TCR Vbeta segments and 13 reverse primers for TCR Jbeta segments was used. A multiplex PCR assay on genomic DNA amplified the CDR3 region of rearranged TCR beta genes. On the Illumina HiSeq System, the amplified TCR beta libraries were sequenced as 87-base-pair reads. Regarding the original processing steps: A later analysis counted around 72 million unique TCR beta chains across the 550 to 700 repertoires, and some 11 million of these chains were shared by at least two donors. A nearest-neighbor algorithm error-corrected the raw reads and collapsed the reads into unique sequences, merging closely related sequences to remove PCR and sequencing errors. CDR3 sequences were aligned to IMGT reference sequences to assign V, D and J gene segments. For a sequence to be retained, at least a six-nucleotide match to both a V gene segment and a J gene segment was required. A rearrangement counted as productive if the CDR3 had no stop codons and remained in frame with V and J, and every other rearrangement counted as non-productive. CDR3 was defined by IMGT convention, running from the second conserved V-encoded cysteine to the conserved J-encoded phenylalanine. The earlier analysis of fewer than 750 of the donors excluded sequences that lacked an unambiguous match to a single V gene segment. An earlier analysis of 587 of the donors called V segments functional above 56.7% productive rearrangements and segregating when the between-donor standard deviation exceeded 5%. A statistical classification framework was developed to diagnose cytomegalovirus status using the catalog of TCR beta chain sequences. V and J gene assignment, in a later analysis, came from comparing TCR nucleotide sequences with IMGT/GENE-DB human TR gene sequences. The TCRdist pipeline was used in a later analysis to assign CDR3 sequences and most-parsimonious VDJ recombination scenarios. In a later analysis, each TCR beta chain was defined by its CDR3 amino acid sequence together with its V-gene family, and reads without a unique V-gene family were excluded. In a later analysis, around 650 highly shared, low-generation-probability nucleotide sequences were removed to address suspected cross-contamination and a sequencing artifact. A later analysis calculated a clonal expansion index for each public chain from normalized within-repertoire ranks of inferred template counts. A later analysis computed generation probabilities with a VDJ recombination model fitted to out-of-frame rearrangements, and checked the results against IGoR. In a later analysis, hypergeometric tests were used to score TCR-TCR, TCR-HLA and TCR-CMV co-occurrence, with a repertoire-size bias correction applied to TCR pairs. To estimate false discovery rates, a later analysis permuted the HLA or CMV assignments 20 times. In a later analysis, co-occurring TCRs were grouped using DBSCAN, with TCRdist sequence similarity added in when clustering inside HLA-allele-positive subsets. For co-occurrence clustering, repertoires with fewer than 30,000 or more than 120,000 public chains were excluded, along with roughly 5 repertoires with anomalous nucleotide sharing. TCRdb limited this immuneACCESS table to in-frame rearrangements with V and J called. A share of clones is missing; checked studies link under half to unresolved V genes, and the rest is unexplained. The DNA gave D and trimming, while V, J and clone size come from that table. The sample includes some 110,000 clones, with 60% to 80% observed a single time. The ten largest clones capture less than 0.95% of the sample.

The chain couples TRBV7-9 to TRBJ1-3; a confident D gene designation cannot be given. Material: PBMCs. The receptor was isolated from a boy younger than 18 in good health and CMV-seronegative. The sequence in DNA is TGTGCCACCTCGTACCTGCGCTCTGGAAACACCATATATTTT. Its product reads: CATSYLRSGNTIYF.